A selection of T cell receptor beta chains follows, all from one sample in a study of human T cells and chemical hapten exposure. TCRdb used MiXCR to reprocess the RACE reads, holding one entry per CDR3 protein. In the table there are roughly 140,000 distinct CDR3 sequences, roughly 10% of which are singletons. Sequencing used whole blood, obtained in connection with sensitization to the hapten diphenylcyclopropenone (DPC). These receptors all come from a woman between 50 and 59 years old with alopecia areata. Some clones in this sample may be carry-over from other donors' samples. The CDR3 runs from the conserved cysteine through the conserved F or W. A D gene is named only where the DNA matches it firmly. Size is stated for part of the rows, as once, few or many counts, or as a class when the clone is expanded.

d_gene,j_gene,v_gene,abundance,CDR3aa,CDR3nt
NA,TRBJ2-1,TRBV11-3,NA,CASSTTRRNEQFF,TGTGCCAGCAGCACGACTAGGCGGAATGAGCAGTTCTTC
TRBD1,TRBJ1-2,TRBV29-1,few,CSVRDSNYGYTF,TGCAGCGTAAGGGACAGCAACTATGGCTACACCTTC
NA,TRBJ2-7,TRBV11-2,many,CASSLRTSLNEQYF,TGTGCCAGCAGCTTAAGGACCTCTCTGAACGAGCAGTACTTC
NA,TRBJ1-1,TRBV29-1,NA,CSVLWDRPEAFF,TGCAGCGTTCTTTGGGATCGTCCTGAAGCTTTCTTT
NA,TRBJ1-1,TRBV29-1,many,CSARTGTEAFF,TGCAGCGCTCGAACGGGCACTGAAGCTTTCTTT
TRBD2,TRBJ2-3,TRBV20-1,many,CSAKGLAGDPDTQYF,TGCAGTGCTAAAGGACTAGCGGGAGATCCAGATACGCAGTATTTT
NA,TRBJ2-3,TRBV20-1,NA,CSARGEDRTDTQYF,TGCAGTGCTAGAGGCGAGGACCGGACAGATACGCAGTATTTT
TRBD1,TRBJ2-1,TRBV29-1,few,CSAHWTGQLHNEQFF,TGCAGCGCTCACTGGACAGGACAACTCCACAATGAGCAGTTCTTC
TRBD2,TRBJ2-1,TRBV6-2/TRBV6-3,NA,CASIIAGGNNEQFF,TGTGCCAGCATAATAGCGGGAGGCAACAATGAGCAGTTCTTC
NA,TRBJ1-4,TRBV11-2,many,CASSFNSANEKLFF,TGTGCCAGCAGCTTTAATTCAGCTAATGAAAAACTGTTTTTT
NA,TRBJ1-1,TRBV29-1,many,CSVEVGGTEAFF,TGCAGCGTTGAAGTGGGGGGCACTGAAGCTTTCTTT
NA,TRBJ2-1,TRBV29-1,few,CSVGGFQGGTYNEQFF,TGCAGCGTTGGGGGGTTTCAGGGAGGTACCTACAATGAGCAGTTCTTC
NA,TRBJ1-1,TRBV6-5,few,CASSSRMFGMNTEAFF,TGTGCCAGCAGCAGCAGAATGTTCGGGATGAACACTGAAGCTTTCTTT
NA,TRBJ2-5,TRBV7-3,NA,CASSRKRARETQYF,TGTGCCAGCAGCCGCAAGAGGGCAAGAGAGACCCAGTACTTC
TRBD1,TRBJ1-6,TRBV7-9,few,CASSQMGTADSPLHF,TGTGCCAGCAGCCAGATGGGGACAGCCGATTCACCCCTCCACTTT
NA,TRBJ1-3,TRBV3-1,NA,CASSPTRAGSGNTIYF,TGTGCCAGCAGCCCCACCAGGGCAGGCTCTGGAAACACCATATATTTT
NA,TRBJ2-1,TRBV5-1,few,CASSLYQASTYNEQFF,TGCGCCAGCAGCTTGTATCAAGCGTCCACCTACAATGAGCAGTTCTTC
NA,TRBJ2-7,TRBV12-3/TRBV12-4,NA,CASSSGGYHTYEQYF,TGTGCCAGCAGTTCCGGAGGCTACCATACCTACGAGCAGTACTTC
TRBD1,TRBJ2-5,TRBV12-3/TRBV12-4,NA,CASSPPGTGGETQYF,TGTGCCAGCAGCCCCCCGGGGACAGGCGGAGAGACCCAGTACTTC
NA,TRBJ1-1,TRBV18,few,CASSPHRGNTEAFF,TGTGCCAGCTCACCACATAGGGGGAACACTGAAGCTTTCTTT
NA,TRBJ2-7,TRBV6-6,few,CASRQPGTFLVEQYF,TGTGCCAGCAGACAGCCCGGGACCTTTCTAGTTGAGCAGTACTTC
NA,TRBJ2-7,TRBV7-9,NA,CASSQWRASEKKQYF,TGTGCCAGCAGCCAGTGGCGGGCCTCCGAGAAAAAGCAGTACTTC
NA,TRBJ2-1,TRBV21-1,many,CASSSTRQVSYNEQFF,TGTGCCAGCAGCTCGACGCGCCAGGTATCCTACAATGAGCAGTTCTTC
TRBD1,TRBJ1-2,TRBV5-8,many,CASSLFQGAGGYTF,TGTGCCAGCAGCTTGTTCCAGGGGGCCGGGGGCTACACCTTC
NA,TRBJ2-7,TRBV7-2,few,CASSRLVGGNEQYF,TGTGCCAGCAGCCGGCTGGTGGGAGGCAACGAGCAGTACTTC
NA,TRBJ2-5,TRBV29-1,few,CSVERSGGTQYF,TGCAGCGTTGAAAGGTCCGGGGGGACCCAGTACTTC
TRBD2,TRBJ2-4,TRBV6-2/TRBV6-3,many,CASSYRPGLVGDIQYF,TGTGCCAGCAGCTATCGACCCGGACTAGTTGGAGACATTCAGTACTTC
TRBD1,TRBJ1-6,TRBV5-1,NA,CASSSGTDNSPLHF,TGCGCCAGCAGTTCCGGGACAGATAATTCACCCCTCCACTTT
NA,TRBJ1-4,TRBV14,few,CASSQLQLNEKLFF,TGTGCCAGCAGCCAACTACAGCTCAATGAAAAACTGTTTTTT
TRBD1,TRBJ2-4,TRBV7-4,few,CASSPDRGPENIQYF,TGTGCCAGCAGCCCTGATAGGGGGCCGGAAAACATTCAGTACTTC
TRBD2,TRBJ2-2,TRBV11-2,NA,CASSAGRRDYYTGELFF,TGTGCCAGCAGCGCTGGCCGCCGGGACTACTACACCGGGGAGCTGTTTTTT
NA,TRBJ2-7,TRBV12-3/TRBV12-4,NA,CASSRDPGGYEQYF,TGTGCCAGCAGCCGGGACCCCGGAGGTTACGAGCAGTACTTC
TRBD1,TRBJ2-5,TRBV12-3/TRBV12-4,NA,CASSPGQGAMYQYF,TGTGCCAGCAGTCCCGGACAGGGGGCCATGTATCAGTACTTC